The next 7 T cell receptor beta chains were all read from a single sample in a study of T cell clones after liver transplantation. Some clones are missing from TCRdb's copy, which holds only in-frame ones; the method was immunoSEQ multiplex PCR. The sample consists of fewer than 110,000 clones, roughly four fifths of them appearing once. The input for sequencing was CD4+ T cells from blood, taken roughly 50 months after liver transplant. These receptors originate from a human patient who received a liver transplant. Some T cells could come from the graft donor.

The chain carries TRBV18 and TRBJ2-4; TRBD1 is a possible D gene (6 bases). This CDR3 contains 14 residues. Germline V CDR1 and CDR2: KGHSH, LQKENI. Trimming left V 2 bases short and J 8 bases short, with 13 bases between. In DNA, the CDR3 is TGTGCCAGCTCACCAAGAGGGGGTCAGGACATTCAGTACTTC. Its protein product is CASSPRGGQDIQYF.

The CDR3 bases are TGTGCCAGCAGTTTAGGGACCCTCTTCAAGCAGTACTTC. Translation: CASSLGTLFKQYF. The V and J genes are TRBV6-4 and TRBJ2-7; D is tentatively TRBD1 or TRBD2 (5 bases each). Trimming shortened V by 5 bases and J by 8 bases, and 16 bases separated the two germline ends. CDR1 MRHNA and CDR2 SNTAGT come from the germline V gene. This CDR3 is 13 amino acids long.

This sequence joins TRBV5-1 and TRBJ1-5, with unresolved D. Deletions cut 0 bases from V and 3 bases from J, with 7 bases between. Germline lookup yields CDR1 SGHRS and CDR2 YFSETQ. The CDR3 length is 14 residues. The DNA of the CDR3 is TGCGCCAGCAGCTTGGGGGAGTCCAATCAGCCCCAGCATTTT. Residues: CASSLGESNQPQHF.

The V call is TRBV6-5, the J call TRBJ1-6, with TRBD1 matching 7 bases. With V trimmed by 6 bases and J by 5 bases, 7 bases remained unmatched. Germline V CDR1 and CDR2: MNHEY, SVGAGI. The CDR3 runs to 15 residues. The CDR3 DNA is TGTGCCAGCAGGGGGGACAGTATAGATAATTCACCCCTCCACTTT. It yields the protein CASRGDSIDNSPLHF.

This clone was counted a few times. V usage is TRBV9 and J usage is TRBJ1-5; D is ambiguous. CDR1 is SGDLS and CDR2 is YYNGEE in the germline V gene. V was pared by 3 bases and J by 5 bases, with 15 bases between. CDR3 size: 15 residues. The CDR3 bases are TGTGCCAGCAGCGCCGGCCCCCACCCTGATCAGCCCCAGCATTTT. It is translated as CASSAGPHPDQPQHF.

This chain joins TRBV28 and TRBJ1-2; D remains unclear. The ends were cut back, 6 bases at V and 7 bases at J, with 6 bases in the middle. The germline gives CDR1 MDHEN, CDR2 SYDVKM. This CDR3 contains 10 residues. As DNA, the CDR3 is TGTGCCAGCAGGTTGGGTGGCTACACCTTC. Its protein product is CASRLGGYTF.

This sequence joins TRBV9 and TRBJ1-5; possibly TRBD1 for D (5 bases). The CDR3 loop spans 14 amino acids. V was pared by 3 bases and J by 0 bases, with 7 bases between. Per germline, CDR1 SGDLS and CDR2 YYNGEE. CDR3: CASSERGSNQPQHF. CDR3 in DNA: TGTGCCAGCAGCGAAAGGGGTAGCAATCAGCCCCAGCATTTT.